The 28 T cell receptor beta chains below come from one sample, sequenced in a study of cytomegalovirus exposure and HLA in healthy donors. The repertoire was sequenced with immunoSEQ multiplex PCR; TCRdb's copy has only in-frame clones and lacks some. The sample carries roughly 120,000 clones, about 82% recorded once. The sample consisted of PBMCs. These receptors originate from a young man in good health and CMV-seronegative.

J is TRBJ1-3 and V is TRBV14, with no clear D. Germline CDR1 reads SGHDN; CDR2 reads FVKESK. The length of the CDR3 is 17 residues. Trimming pared 0 bases from V and 0 bases from J, leaving 12 bases between. CDR3 DNA sequence: TGTGCCAGCAGCCAAGATTGGCGGCAGTACTCTGGAAACACCATATATTTT. Amino acids: CASSQDWRQYSGNTIYF.

The chain links TRBV6-1 to TRBJ2-1; TRBD2 agrees at 8 bases. V lost 0 bases to trimming and J lost 0 bases; unmatched junction nucleotides: 13. This CDR3 comprises 20 residues. Per germline, CDR1 MNHNS and CDR2 SASEGT. The CDR3 here is CASSEAPLAGGESSYNEQFF. The CDR3 coding sequence is TGTGCCAGCAGTGAAGCGCCCCTCGCGGGGGGCGAGAGCTCCTACAATGAGCAGTTCTTC.

J is TRBJ1-2 and V is TRBV27, with 7 bases aligning to TRBD1. Germline CDR1 and CDR2: MNHEY and SMNVEV (reference sequence). CDR3 length equals 17 residues. The V and J ends lost 4 bases and 2 bases, in that order; junction bases with no gene match: 13. The CDR3 sequence: CASSSQKHSDRNYGYTF. For the CDR3, the DNA is TGTGCCAGCAGTTCCCAAAAACACTCGGACAGGAACTATGGCTACACCTTC.

The chain recombines TRBV14 with TRBJ1-4; maybe TRBD1 (6 bases). CDR1 and CDR2 from the germline V gene are SGHDN and FVKESK. V was trimmed by 3 bases and J by 5 bases, leaving 13 bases between them. The CDR3 has 15 amino acids. CDR3: CASSHQRQGNEKLFF. CDR3 sequence (DNA): TGTGCCAGCAGCCATCAGAGGCAGGGGAATGAAAAACTGTTTTTT.

This clone occurred a few times. The chain carries TRBV2 and TRBJ2-7; 7 nucleotides align to TRBD2. V was clipped by 1 base and J by 1 base; unmatched bases: 7. The CDR3 runs to 16 residues. In germline, CDR1 is SNHLY, CDR2 FYNNEI. The CDR3 DNA reads TGTGCCAGCAGTGAAGGGATGGGGGGGGGATCCTACGAGCAGTACTTC. As protein: CASSEGMGGGSYEQYF.

The CDR3 sequence is CASSLPGQGSYGYTF. DNA of the CDR3: TGTGCCAGCAGCTTGCCAGGACAGGGGAGCTATGGCTACACCTTC. J is TRBJ1-2 and V is TRBV5-6; TRBD1 matches at 9 bases. CDR1 is SGHDT, CDR2 YYEEEE, per germline. Trimming cost V 1 base and J 4 bases; bases outside gene matches: 5. The CDR3 is 15 amino acids.

The genes are TRBV12-1 and TRBJ2-5; TRBD2, the table's D call, lacks a check against the DNA. TRBV12-1 is a recognized pseudogene. The CDR3 contains 17 residues. As DNA, the CDR3 is TGTGCCAGCAGCTTTGCGGGACTAGCGGGAGAAGGAGAGACCCAGTACTTC. Protein: CASSFAGLAGEGETQYF.

This chain uses TRBV18 with TRBJ2-1, with 16 positions matching TRBD2. Germline CDR1 is KGHSH and CDR2 is LQKENI. V lost 5 bases to trimming and J lost 9 bases; unmatched junction nucleotides: 7. The CDR3 loop spans 16 amino acids. CDR3 in amino acids: CASSGPGLAGGTEQFF. CDR3 sequence (DNA): TGTGCCAGCTCAGGGCCGGGACTAGCGGGAGGGACTGAGCAGTTCTTC. Supplemented by reference TRBV18 and TRBJ2-1, the full variable domain reads NAGVMQNPRHLVRRRGQEARLRCSPMKGHSHVYWYRQLPEEGLKFMVYLQKENIIDESGMPKERFSAEFPKEGPSILRIQQVVRGDSAAYFCASSGPGLAGGTEQFFGPGTRLTVL.

The J gene is TRBJ2-5, the V gene TRBV5-1; 8 bases align to TRBD2. Germline V lookup: CDR1 SGHRS, CDR2 YFSETQ. The V and J ends lost 5 bases and 4 bases, in that order; junction bases with no gene match: 4. The CDR3 contains 13 residues. CDR3 DNA sequence: TGCGCCAGCAGTTTGAGCGGGGGAGAGACCCAGTACTTC. Its translation: CASSLSGGETQYF.

The V and J genes are TRBV7-9 and TRBJ1-2; 9 bases align to TRBD1. Germline CDR1 is SEHNR and CDR2 is FQNEAQ (reference sequence). The CDR3 is 19 residues long. V lost 0 bases to trimming and J lost 2 bases; unmatched junction nucleotides: 13. The CDR3 reads CASSLARMGTGNYNYGYTF. The CDR3 DNA follows: TGTGCCAGCAGCTTAGCGCGGATGGGGACAGGGAATTACAACTATGGCTACACCTTC.

This clone was seen a few times. This rearrangement joins TRBV2 to TRBJ1-5; maybe TRBD1 (5 bases). Germline CDR1 reads SNHLY; CDR2 reads FYNNEI. The CDR3 loop spans 15 amino acids. V lost 7 bases and J 4 bases, leaving 17 bases between the germline ends. The CDR3 nucleotides read TGTGCCAGCATCAAGGGGCCGGATGGGAATCAGCCCCAGCATTTT. Its translation is CASIKGPDGNQPQHF.

This clone came up a few times. This chain links TRBV27 with TRBJ1-1, with D possibly matching TRBD1 (5 bases). The V end was cut by 4 bases, the J end by 7 bases, with 7 bases between. Germline lookup yields CDR1 MNHEY and CDR2 SMNVEV (reference sequence). This CDR3 has 11 residues. The CDR3 sequence is CASSSGVEAFF. The DNA of the CDR3 is TGTGCCAGCAGTTCGGGGGTTGAAGCTTTCTTT.

The chain carries TRBV30 and TRBJ2-7; 9 bases align to TRBD1. V lost 5 bases and J lost 3; bases outside the gene matches: 5. The CDR3 covers 13 residues. Germline V lookup: CDR1 GTSNPN, CDR2 SVGIG (reference sequence). CDR3 sequence reads: CAWAGTGNYEQYF. The CDR3 DNA is TGTGCCTGGGCCGGGACAGGGAACTACGAGCAGTACTTC.

V and J are TRBV30 and TRBJ2-3; 14 nucleotides line up with TRBD2. Trimming removed 2 bases from V and 4 bases from J; junction bases left unmatched: 8. CDR1 is GTSNPN and CDR2 is SVGIG in the germline V gene (reference sequence). The CDR3 is made up of 17 amino acids. Here the CDR3 reads CAWSLGTSGSRPDTQYF. As DNA, the CDR3 is TGTGCCTGGAGTCTCGGGACTAGCGGGAGTAGGCCAGATACGCAGTATTTT. Full variable domain (outside the CDR3, taken from reference TRBV30 and TRBJ2-3): SQTIHQWPATLVQPVGSPLSLECTVEGTSNPNLYWYRQAAGRGLQLLFYSVGIGQISSEVPQNLSASRPQDRQFILSSKKLLLSDSGFYLCAWSLGTSGSRPDTQYFGPGTRLTVL.

V and J are TRBV10-1 and TRBJ1-2; 7 nucleotides align to TRBD1. The CDR3 contains 17 residues. V dropped 3 bases and J dropped 1; count of bases not matched to a gene: 11. Germline-derived CDR1 and CDR2 are WNHNN and SYGVQD (reference sequence). As DNA, the CDR3 is TGCGCCAGCAGTGATGGGACAGCACGACTTGATAACTATGGCTACACCTTC. It codes for CASSDGTARLDNYGYTF.

This clone was seen a handful of times. The chain has TRBV2 and TRBJ1-2, with TRBD1 matching over 7 bases. CDR1 is SNHLY, CDR2 FYNNEI, per germline. J lost 8 bases, V lost 6 bases, and 0 bases had no gene match. The CDR3 loop spans 10 amino acids. DNA for the CDR3: TGTGCCAGCAGGGACAGGGGCTACACCTTC. Translating gives CASRDRGYTF.

This clone was counted between two and nine times. The J gene is TRBJ1-1, the V gene TRBV7-6; possible D gene TRBD1, 5 bases. The CDR3 contains 14 residues. V was shortened by 5 bases and J by 1 base, with 11 bases between the two germline ends. Germline V gives CDR1 SGHVS, CDR2 FNYEAQ. The CDR3 nucleotides read TGTGCCAGCAGCACTTCCACAGGGAACACTGAAGCTTTCTTT. Translating it yields CASSTSTGNTEAFF.

This clone has just a few counts. The J gene is TRBJ2-4, the V gene TRBV5-6; no reliable D call. The germline V gene encodes CDR1 SGHDT and CDR2 YYEEEE. The CDR3 runs to 12 residues. V lost 3 bases, J lost 13 bases, and 14 bases lay in between. This CDR3 is CASSSVVSPQYF. CDR3 DNA sequence: TGTGCCAGCAGCTCGGTAGTGTCCCCGCAGTACTTC.

This clone has only a few counts. The chain uses TRBV5-1 and TRBJ2-1, with 8 bases matching TRBD2. Per germline, CDR1 SGHRS and CDR2 YFSETQ. V lost 0 bases to trimming and J lost 6 bases; unmatched junction nucleotides: 2. The CDR3 totals 14 residues. CDR3 coding DNA: TGCGCCAGCAGCTTGGGCGGGGGGACCAATGAGCAGTTCTTC. This encodes CASSLGGGTNEQFF.

V and J are TRBV6-5 and TRBJ2-7, with D possibly being TRBD2 (6 bases). CDR3 length equals 12 residues. Germline V CDR1 and CDR2: MNHEY, SVGAGI. V gave up 2 bases and J gave up 5 bases, with 7 bases separating them. The CDR3 loop reads CASSYPGDEQYF. The CDR3 DNA follows: TGTGCCAGCAGTTACCCGGGAGACGAGCAGTACTTC.

The chain has TRBV6-6 and TRBJ2-1; 7 nucleotides agree with TRBD1. There are 16 residues in the CDR3. The germline V gene has CDR1 MNHNY and CDR2 SVGAGI (reference sequence). V shed 7 bases and J 5 bases; nucleotides not matched to a gene: 14. The chain's CDR3 is CASKWDSPEPHNEQFF. In DNA, the CDR3 is TGTGCCAGCAAGTGGGACAGTCCAGAACCCCACAATGAGCAGTTCTTC.

The rearrangement uses TRBV10-2 and TRBJ1-2; the match to TRBD1 covers 7 bases. Germline V gene data show CDR1 as WSHSY and CDR2 as SAAADI. The V segment lost 8 bases and the J segment 5 bases; nucleotides outside the gene matches: 8. This CDR3 comprises 13 residues. DNA of the CDR3: TGCGCCAGCTCGGGACAGATTGGATATGGCTACACCTTC. Its protein product is CASSGQIGYGYTF.

A note on this clone: It is unclear where the CDR3 begins or ends on the DNA, so no DNA is shown, and the CDR3 is as TCRdb lists it. The rearrangement links TRBV2 to TRBJ2-2; TRBD1 is taken as the D call from the table, unchecked against the DNA. Germline values: CDR1 SNHLY, CDR2 FYNNEI. Inclusive of both ends, the CDR3 amounts to 14 amino acids. CDR3: CASILDRGGGELFF.

The rearrangement uses TRBV19 and TRBJ1-2, with 7 positions matching TRBD1. J lost 8 bases, V lost 3 bases, and 9 bases had no gene match. The germline CDR1 and CDR2 sequences are LNHDA and SQIVND (reference sequence). The CDR3 has 14 residues. The CDR3 is CASSIAGTARGYTF. CDR3 nucleotides: TGTGCCAGTAGTATCGCTGGGACAGCTAGGGGCTACACCTTC.

In this sample, this clone turned up a few times. The CDR3 DNA follows: TGTGCCAGCAGCCACAGGGGACTAGCCGGAACCGGGGAGCTGTTTTTT. This codes for CASSHRGLAGTGELFF. This rearrangement joins TRBV4-2 to TRBJ2-2, with TRBD2 identical over 9 bases. CDR1 is LGHNA, CDR2 YNFKEQ, per germline. The CDR3 runs 16 residues. Germline trimming cut 3 bases from V and 5 bases from J; bases unmatched to any gene: 7.

The chain's CDR3 is CASSQFGQGAHGYTF. The CDR3 bases are TGCGCCAGCAGCCAATTTGGACAGGGGGCTCATGGCTACACCTTC. This sequence joins TRBV4-1 and TRBJ1-2, with 11 bases aligning to TRBD1. The germline V gene encodes CDR1 MGHRA and CDR2 YSYEKL. CDR3 length: 15 amino acids. Unmatched junction bases numbered 5, after V lost 2 bases and J lost 6 bases.

V and J are TRBV6-1 and TRBJ2-7; D is possibly TRBD1 (6 bases). This CDR3 is built from 14 residues. CDR1 and CDR2 (germline): MNHNS, SASEGT. V lost 2 bases and J lost 4, with 12 bases in between. This chain's CDR3 is CASSEYPRGYEQYF. CDR3 bases: TGTGCCAGCAGTGAATATCCGAGGGGGTACGAGCAGTACTTC.

This clone has only one observation. The chain combines TRBV27 with TRBJ2-2; 8 nucleotides align to TRBD1. Germline V CDR1 and CDR2: MNHEY, SMNVEV (reference sequence). The CDR3 length is 15 residues. V lost 5 bases, J lost 7 bases, and 9 bases stayed unmatched. This CDR3 reads CASSTSGGAIGELFF. The CDR3, as DNA: TGTGCCAGCAGTACATCAGGGGGCGCAATCGGGGAGCTGTTTTTT.